Sequencing of this T cell receptor beta chain was carried out in a study of monozygotic twins with inflammatory bowel disease. CDR1 is SGHVS, CDR2 FQNEAQ, per germline. The CDR3 spans 14 residues. A remark on this clonotype: Its antigen remains unknown.

Study-wide results and caveats: IBD patients displayed reduced TCRbeta diversity (inverse Simpson) when set against healthy co-twins.

Every TCR library drew on approximately 3.5 ug of total RNA. TCRdb reprocessed the 5' RACE reads and keeps a single row for each CDR3 protein, giving no DNA. This table lists fewer than 450,000 distinct CDR3 sequences. This chain uses TRBV7-8 with TRBJ1-1; the D call from TCRdb, TRBD1, cannot be confirmed without DNA. This TCR was sampled from a human donor with ulcerative colitis or Crohn's disease, or a healthy co-twin of an affected twin (not recorded which). Material: blood. The CDR3: CASTQGQGVTEAFF. Using reference TRBV7-8 and TRBJ1-1 for the parts outside the CDR3, the full variable domain is GAGVSQSPRYKVAKRGQDVALRCDPISGHVSLFWYQQALGQGPEFLTYFQNEAQLDKSGLPSDRFFAERPEGSVSTLKIQRTQQEDSAVYLCASTQGQGVTEAFFGQGTRLTVV.